A single sample is the source of the 28 T cell receptor beta chains below, sequenced in a study of cytomegalovirus exposure and HLA in healthy donors. PCR primers comprised 60 Vbeta and 13 Jbeta primers. Clones were sequenced by immunoSEQ multiplex PCR, and TCRdb holds only the in-frame ones, with some missing. The sample has about 69,000 clones, about 74% seen once; the top ten hold roughly 11%. Sequenced input: PBMCs. All receptors derive from a woman aged 55-69 years in good health and CMV-seropositive.

The J gene is TRBJ2-7, the V gene TRBV5-1; D call uncertain. Germline V gene data show CDR1 as SGHRS and CDR2 as YFSETQ. Trimming took off 4 bases at V and 3 bases at J, with 14 bases between the two ends. The CDR3 contains 14 residues. The CDR3 DNA follows: TGCGCCAGCAGCGTGGATACTTTCAACTACGAGCAGTACTTC. Translated: CASSVDTFNYEQYF.

The rearrangement joins TRBV9 to TRBJ2-3; TRBD1 agrees at 9 bases. The CDR3 runs to 15 residues. Trimming removed 3 bases from V and 3 bases from J; junction bases left unmatched: 5. Per germline, CDR1 SGDLS and CDR2 YYNGEE. The CDR3 coding sequence is TGTGCCAGCAGCGAGGGGGGACAGGGAACAGATACGCAGTATTTT. Translating it yields CASSEGGQGTDTQYF.

This sequence joins TRBV7-6 and TRBJ1-1, with no clear D. Trimming took off 4 bases at V and 2 bases at J, with 8 bases between the two ends. CDR1 is SGHVS, CDR2 FNYEAQ, per germline. The CDR3 has 13 amino acids. DNA of the CDR3: TGTGCCAGCAGCTCGACACTTAACACTGAAGCTTTCTTT. Its translation: CASSSTLNTEAFF.

This clone showed up just a few times. The genes are TRBV14 and TRBJ2-1; 8 positions agree with TRBD1. Germline trimming cut 5 bases from V and 6 bases from J; bases unmatched to any gene: 15. The CDR3 contains 17 residues. Germline V lookup: CDR1 SGHDN, CDR2 FVKESK. In DNA, the CDR3 is TGTGCCAGCAGCAGTAATCCGGGACAGGAAAAGTCCAATGAGCAGTTCTTC. This sequence encodes CASSSNPGQEKSNEQFF.

J is TRBJ1-2 and V is TRBV29-1; 9 nucleotides match TRBD1. The CDR3 is 13 amino acids. CDR1 is SQVTM, CDR2 ANQGSEA, per germline. V was clipped by 5 bases and J by 8 bases; unmatched bases: 9. In DNA form, the CDR3 reads TGCAGCGTTCGTGAGAGGACAGGGGAGGGCTACACCTTC. Translating it yields CSVRERTGEGYTF.

This clone came up a few times. The chain carries TRBV9 and TRBJ1-6, with 9 bases identical to TRBD1. Germline V lookup: CDR1 SGDLS, CDR2 YYNGEE. The CDR3 has 15 residues. Germline trimming cut 4 bases from V and 7 bases from J; bases unmatched to any gene: 6. In DNA form, the CDR3 reads TGTGCCAGCAGCCCCCAGACAGGGGGAAATTCACCCCTCCACTTT. The encoded protein is CASSPQTGGNSPLHF.

In DNA form, the CDR3 reads TGCGCCAGCAGCCGAGACGGGGTCGGGGAGACCCAGTACTTC. The encoded protein is CASSRDGVGETQYF. The J gene is TRBJ2-5, the V gene TRBV5-1, with D possibly TRBD2 on 5 matching bases. The CDR3 is 14 amino acids. Per germline, CDR1 SGHRS and CDR2 YFSETQ. V was clipped by 4 bases and J by 5 bases, with 15 bases between them.

The CDR3 sequence: CASGLGETQYF. The CDR3 bases are TGTGCCAGCGGACTGGGGGAGACCCAGTACTTC. The chain is built from TRBV14 and TRBJ2-5, with a tentative D call TRBD2 (5 bases). Trimming removed 8 bases from V and 5 bases from J, with 9 bases in between. The CDR3 has 11 residues. Germline assignment: CDR1 SGHDN and CDR2 FVKESK.

The chain has TRBV18 and TRBJ1-5; 7 nucleotides align to TRBD1. This CDR3 comprises 15 residues. The junction had 5 bases not matched to a gene; V was cut back by 3 bases and J by 3 bases. In germline, CDR1 is KGHSH, CDR2 LQKENI. The CDR3 reads CASSPNRGINQPQHF. The CDR3 DNA follows: TGTGCCAGCTCACCTAACAGGGGAATCAATCAGCCCCAGCATTTT.

This clone was seen once. CDR3 in amino acids: CASTYLGGGYEQYF. In DNA form, the CDR3 reads TGTGCCAGCACTTATTTGGGGGGGGGCTACGAGCAGTACTTC. The rearrangement uses TRBV28 and TRBJ2-7; TRBD2 aligns across 7 bases. Per the germline V gene, CDR1 is MDHEN and CDR2 is SYDVKM. The length of the CDR3 is 14 residues. Germline trimming cut 7 bases from V and 3 bases from J; bases unmatched to any gene: 9. Combining the CDR3 with reference TRBV28 and TRBJ2-7 gives the whole variable domain DVKVTQSSRYLVKRTGEKVFLECVQDMDHENMFWYRQDPGLGLRLIYFSYDVKMKEKGDIPEGYSVSREKKERFSLILESASTNQTSMYLCASTYLGGGYEQYFGPGTRLTVT.

The chain employs TRBV18 and TRBJ2-3; 15 nucleotides align to TRBD2. From germline, CDR1 is KGHSH and CDR2 LQKENI. The CDR3 consists of 17 residues. Trimming removed 3 bases from V and 3 bases from J; junction bases left unmatched: 4. CDR3 sequence reads: CASSPGLAGGTTDTQYF. The CDR3 DNA follows: TGTGCCAGCTCACCGGGACTAGCGGGGGGAACTACAGATACGCAGTATTTT.

V and J are TRBV20-1 and TRBJ1-2; TRBD1 matches 9 bases. Germline CDR1 reads DFQATT; CDR2 reads SNEGSKA (reference sequence). Germline trimming cut 5 bases from V and 6 bases from J; bases unmatched to any gene: 1. The CDR3 spans 11 residues. The CDR3 region is CSAGTGNGYTF. The CDR3, as DNA: TGCAGTGCTGGGACAGGGAATGGCTACACCTTC.

This chain joins TRBV7-8 and TRBJ2-1; 10 positions match TRBD2. Germline loops: CDR1 SGHVS, CDR2 FQNEAQ. J lost 8 bases, V lost 0 bases, and 7 bases had no gene match. The CDR3 loop spans 16 amino acids. The CDR3 DNA follows: TGTGCCAGCAGCTTAGCGAAGCGGGGGGGCTTGCATGAGCAGTTCTTC. This encodes CASSLAKRGGLHEQFF.

This chain joins TRBV10-3 and TRBJ1-5; D is ambiguous. Per the germline V gene, CDR1 is ENHRY and CDR2 is SYGVKD. This CDR3 has 12 residues. The V end was cut by 4 bases, the J end by 6 bases, with 7 bases between. The CDR3 here is CAISVPGQPQHF. CDR3 nucleotide sequence: TGTGCCATCAGTGTCCCGGGTCAGCCCCAGCATTTT.

V and J are TRBV25-1 and TRBJ2-7, with a tentative D call TRBD2 (6 bases). Trimming cost V 6 bases and J 0 bases, with 9 bases left between them. Germline CDR1 is MGHDK and CDR2 is SYGVNS. The CDR3 consists of 13 residues. CDR3 sequence reads: CASSRGNSYEQYF. Here the CDR3 DNA reads TGTGCCAGCAGCCGGGGGAACTCCTACGAGCAGTACTTC.

This sequence joins TRBV10-3 and TRBJ1-2, with 7 positions matching TRBD1. This CDR3 spans 14 amino acids. J gave up 2 bases and V 3 bases, and 3 bases lay outside the gene matches. From germline, CDR1 is ENHRY and CDR2 SYGVKD. CDR3 sequence (DNA): TGTGCCATCAGTGATCTCAGGGGGAACTATGGCTACACCTTC. It specifies CAISDLRGNYGYTF.

The chain links TRBV5-1 to TRBJ2-3, with 7 positions matching TRBD2. Germline values: CDR1 SGHRS, CDR2 YFSETQ. The V and J ends lost 2 bases and 4 bases, in that order; junction bases with no gene match: 10. This CDR3 has 16 residues. The CDR3 bases are TGCGCCAGCAGCTTAGGGTCGACTAGCATTTCAGATACGCAGTATTTT. Translating gives CASSLGSTSISDTQYF.

The V call is TRBV7-9, the J call TRBJ1-4; 8 nucleotides match TRBD1. CDR3 length equals 15 residues. The germline gives CDR1 SEHNR, CDR2 FQNEAQ (reference sequence). Unmatched junction bases numbered 10, after V lost 5 bases and J lost 8 bases. As DNA, the CDR3 is TGTGCCAGCAGCCACCGGACAGGGAGAGAAGAAAAACTGTTTTTT. This codes for CASSHRTGREEKLFF.

The V and J genes are TRBV5-4 and TRBJ1-2; D unresolved. CDR1 and CDR2 from the germline V gene are SGHNT and YYREEE (reference sequence). The CDR3 has 16 amino acids. The germline V and J ends were trimmed by 1 base and 0 bases, with 13 bases remaining between them. The CDR3 coding sequence is TGTGCCAGCAGCTTGTGGGCCGTTACAGCTAACTATGGCTACACCTTC. Its protein is CASSLWAVTANYGYTF.

V usage is TRBV30 and J usage is TRBJ2-7, with 9 bases identical to TRBD2. V was pared by 3 bases and J by 2 bases, with 14 bases of the junction left unmatched. CDR1 is GTSNPN and CDR2 is SVGIG in the germline V gene (reference sequence). The CDR3 loop spans 17 amino acids. The CDR3 DNA is TGTGCCTGGAGCCTCGGGAGGTGGCTAGCGGGGACCTACGAGCAGTACTTC. Translation: CAWSLGRWLAGTYEQYF. Full variable domain (remainder filled in from reference TRBV30 and TRBJ2-7): SQTIHQWPATLVQPVGSPLSLECTVEGTSNPNLYWYRQAAGRGLQLLFYSVGIGQISSEVPQNLSASRPQDRQFILSSKKLLLSDSGFYLCAWSLGRWLAGTYEQYFGPGTRLTVT.

In this sample, this clone turned up once. The chain employs TRBV4-1 and TRBJ1-2; a weak D match, TRBD1 (6 bases). V lost 4 bases to trimming and J lost 8 bases, with 14 bases between them. There are 13 residues in the CDR3. CDR1 and CDR2 from the germline V gene are MGHRA and YSYEKL. The CDR3 reads CASSRGTGNGYTF. DNA for the CDR3: TGCGCCAGCAGCCGAGGAACAGGGAACGGCTACACCTTC.

The chain links TRBV2 to TRBJ1-6; D is possibly TRBD1 (6 bases). The germline V and J ends were trimmed by 4 bases and 9 bases, with 19 bases remaining between them. CDR3 length equals 16 residues. Germline CDR1 is SNHLY and CDR2 is FYNNEI. The CDR3 sequence is CASSAQGILDGSPLHF. CDR3 in DNA: TGTGCCAGCAGTGCCCAGGGGATATTAGATGGTTCACCCCTCCACTTT.

V is TRBV27 and J is TRBJ1-5, with a weak D call TRBD1 (5 bases). Per germline, CDR1 MNHEY and CDR2 SMNVEV (reference sequence). The V gene lost 5 bases and the J gene lost 2 bases, with 16 bases spanning the gap. The CDR3 covers 16 residues. CDR3 residues: CASSVSRVRGNQPQHF. DNA of the CDR3: TGTGCCAGCAGTGTAAGCAGGGTAAGGGGCAATCAGCCCCAGCATTTT.

This chain connects TRBV12-5 to TRBJ2-1, with 8 bases fitting TRBD2. The CDR3 spans 16 residues. V was clipped by 3 bases and J by 10 bases; unmatched bases: 14. Germline lookup yields CDR1 LGHNT and CDR2 FRNRAP. CDR3 sequence: CASGLDSGTRVKEQFF. For the CDR3, the DNA is TGTGCTAGTGGTTTAGACTCCGGGACTAGGGTCAAAGAGCAGTTCTTC.

This chain connects TRBV30 to TRBJ2-2; weak D call: TRBD1 (6 bases). The V end was cut by 4 bases, the J end by 4 bases, with 13 bases between. This CDR3 spans 14 amino acids. Per the germline V gene, CDR1 is GTSNPN and CDR2 is SVGIG (reference sequence). CDR3 nucleotides: TGTGCCTGGACCCGGACAGATACCACCGGGGAGCTGTTTTTT. Its protein product is CAWTRTDTTGELFF.

V is TRBV27 and J is TRBJ1-1; 7 positions agree with TRBD1. Unmatched junction bases numbered 11, after V lost 7 bases and J lost 6 bases. The germline V gene encodes CDR1 MNHEY and CDR2 SMNVEV (reference sequence). This CDR3 is 14 amino acids long. CDR3 residues: CASKNPDRDSEAFF. CDR3 DNA sequence: TGTGCCAGCAAAAACCCAGACAGGGACTCTGAAGCTTTCTTT.

This clone was picked up a small number of times. The gene calls are TRBV5-1 and TRBJ2-1, with TRBD2 matching 8 bases. Looked up from germline, CDR1 is SGHRS and CDR2 is YFSETQ. The CDR3 consists of 13 residues. V gave up 5 bases and J gave up 4 bases; unmatched junction bases: 2. The CDR3 sequence: CASRTSEYNEQFF. The CDR3 DNA follows: TGCGCCAGCAGGACTAGCGAATACAATGAGCAGTTCTTC.

The chain recombines TRBV16 with TRBJ1-5; D uncertain. V shed 4 bases and J shed 7 bases, with 14 bases lying between them. CDR3 size: 14 residues. Germline CDR1 is KGHSY and CDR2 is FQNENV. CDR3 region: CASSPLRSGQPQHF. CDR3 bases: TGTGCCAGCAGCCCATTGCGCTCGGGACAGCCCCAGCATTTT.